Listed here are 13 T cell receptor beta chains from one sample, sequenced in a study of neurological immune-mediated disorders. Each CDR3 protein is one row after TCRdb ran MiXCR on the 5' RACE reads. This table has tens of thousands of distinct CDR3 sequences, around 5.2% appearing once. Sequences were obtained from PBMCs. The receptors originated from a man between 18 and 35 years old with multiple sclerosis.

As regards this clonotype: Given the absence of the conserved phenylalanine or tryptophan at the CDR3 end, a read error is likely. This sequence joins TRBV20-1 and TRBJ1-2; D gene ambiguous. CDR3 size: 14 residues. V lost 3 bases, J lost 1 base, and 12 bases lay in between. Germline V CDR1 and CDR2: DFQATT, SNEGSKA (reference sequence). The CDR3 nucleotides read TGCAGTGCTAGTCTGAAGGATCATAACTATGGCTACACCAAC. It is translated as CSASLKDHNYGYTN.

The table lists this clonotype with many counts. This sequence joins TRBV12-3 or TRBV12-4 and TRBJ1-2, with 11 bases aligning to TRBD1. The CDR3 is made up of 13 amino acids. After removal of 6 bases from V and 8 bases from J, the junction contained 5 bases not matched to a gene. The DNA of the CDR3 is TGTGCCAGCAGAAGGGACAGGGGGTCAGGCTACACCTTC. Translation gives CASRRDRGSGYTF.

In this sample, this clonotype turned up many times. The chain employs TRBV7-2 and TRBJ2-5; 14 positions match TRBD2. The CDR3 loop spans 16 amino acids. Germline CDR1 reads SGHTA; CDR2 reads FQGNSA. V lost 1 base and J lost 5; bases outside the gene matches: 3. For the CDR3, the DNA is TGTGCCAGCAGCTTAGGACTAGCGGGAGGGCCCGAGACCCAGTACTTC. Translation gives CASSLGLAGGPETQYF.

This clonotype has a count of ten or more. V is TRBV7-2 and J is TRBJ1-2; 7 bases line up with TRBD1. The CDR3 extends over 17 amino acids. In germline, CDR1 is SGHTA, CDR2 FQGNSA. Trimming took 5 bases from V and 5 from J; bases not matched to a gene: 17. The chain's CDR3 is CASSPPGTDLIEYGYTF. The CDR3 nucleotides read TGTGCCAGCAGCCCCCCCGGGACAGATTTAATTGAGTATGGCTACACCTTC.

This clonotype was observed many times. J is TRBJ2-1 and V is TRBV9, with TRBD2 matching 8 bases. V gave up 3 bases and J gave up 6 bases; unmatched junction bases: 2. From germline, CDR1 is SGDLS and CDR2 YYNGEE. CDR3 length: 13 amino acids. The CDR3 DNA is TGTGCCAGCAGCGATGCGGGGGGCAATGAGCAGTTCTTC. It translates to CASSDAGGNEQFF. Supplemented by reference TRBV9 and TRBJ2-1, the full variable domain reads DSGVTQTPKHLITATGQRVTLRCSPRSGDLSVYWYQQSLDQGLQFLIQYYNGEERAKGNILERFSAQQFPDLHSELNLSSLELGDSALYFCASSDAGGNEQFFGPGTRLTVL.

This clonotype was counted only a few times. This may arise from a read error, as a much more abundant clone is one base away. The chain links TRBV10-3 to TRBJ1-4; no clear D. Per the germline V gene, CDR1 is ENHRY and CDR2 is SYGVKD. CDR3 length: 14 amino acids. The CDR3 loop reads CAIREGATNDKLFF. DNA of the CDR3: TGTGCCATCAGAGAGGGTGCAACTAATGACAAACTGTTTTTT.

In its sample, this clonotype was seen many times. The V and J genes are TRBV20-1 and TRBJ2-7; D is unclear. Germline V gene data show CDR1 as DFQATT and CDR2 as SNEGSKA (reference sequence). This CDR3 has 13 residues. Trimming removed 1 base at V and 3 bases at J, with 10 bases between. The CDR3 nucleotides read TGCAGTGCTAGAGCTGGCAGTTACTACGAGCAGTACTTC. This encodes CSARAGSYYEQYF.

This clonotype was seen at least ten times. V gene TRBV12-3 or TRBV12-4 combines with J gene TRBJ2-2, with 9 bases aligning to TRBD2. J gave up 7 bases and V 5 bases, and 5 bases lay outside the gene matches. This CDR3 comprises 14 residues. The CDR3 loop reads CASSVGLAGGELFF. The CDR3 DNA follows: TGTGCCAGCAGTGTGGGACTAGCCGGCGGGGAGCTGTTTTTT.

This clonotype was detected a few times. This chain connects TRBV19 to TRBJ2-3; 7 bases agree with TRBD1. With 3 bases clipped from V and 3 bases from J, the junction kept 6 bases outside the gene matches. Germline values: CDR1 LNHDA, CDR2 SQIVND (reference sequence). The CDR3 totals 15 residues. CDR3 in DNA: TGTGCCAGTAGTATCCGCGTGACAGGGACAGATACGCAGTATTTT. Protein: CASSIRVTGTDTQYF.

This clonotype was seen many times. The chain couples TRBV7-6 to TRBJ1-2; D is unclear. Germline-derived CDR1 and CDR2 are SGHVS and FNYEAQ. V was pared by 5 bases and J by 7 bases, with 20 bases between. CDR3 length: 15 amino acids. The DNA of the CDR3 is TGTGCCAGCAGCCCCCCTTTCGGTACGGGAGGTGGCTACACCTTC. Amino acids: CASSPPFGTGGGYTF.

This clonotype was observed many times. The chain couples TRBV4-1 to TRBJ1-2, with TRBD1 matching over 8 bases. CDR1 and CDR2 (germline): MGHRA, YSYEKL. The CDR3 loop spans 17 amino acids. Trimming at V came to 0 bases and at J to 3 bases, leaving 9 bases not matched to a gene. The CDR3 loop reads CASSQDGFDRGDYGYTF. For the CDR3, the DNA is TGCGCCAGCAGCCAAGATGGGTTTGACAGGGGTGACTATGGCTACACCTTC.

The sample holds many counts of this clonotype. The rearrangement links TRBV7-3 to TRBJ2-1; 8 bases map to TRBD1. Germline-derived CDR1 and CDR2 are SGHTA and FQGTGA. The V segment lost 4 bases and the J segment 6 bases; nucleotides outside the gene matches: 5. This CDR3 comprises 14 residues. CDR3 sequence: CASSYGTGPNEQFF. The CDR3 DNA sequence: TGTGCCAGCAGCTACGGGACAGGCCCCAATGAGCAGTTCTTC.

The table lists this clonotype with many counts. J is TRBJ2-2 and V is TRBV5-1; unclear D gene. Germline V lookup: CDR1 SGHRS, CDR2 YFSETQ. V shed 2 bases and J shed 6 bases, with 14 bases lying between them. This CDR3 region has 15 residues. The CDR3 region is CASSFGPSLSGELFF. Written as DNA, the CDR3 is TGCGCCAGCAGCTTTGGGCCATCTTTATCCGGGGAGCTGTTTTTT.